Detailed here is one TCR beta chain. The antigen this receptor binds is unknown. No quality values exist for individual bases; no much larger clone is one base distant. The data belong to a study of Ad26.COV2.S vaccination and SARS-CoV-2 variants (dated by TCRdb to about 2021). Regarding the study in general: Vaccine-arm donors came from COV1001, a multicentre, randomized, double-blind, placebo-controlled phase I-IIa trial of Ad26.COV2.S in healthy adults. Ad26.COV2.S was administered intramuscularly at 5 x 10^10 or 1 x 10^11 viral particles, either as a single shot or as two shots given 56 days apart. Sequencing of the TCRbeta repertoire served to evaluate the specificity and breadth of SARS-CoV-2-reactive T cell receptors following Ad26.COV2.S vaccination. A total of 32 samples were included in the TCR-sequenced set, comprising some 20 Ad26.COV2.S vaccine recipients, 5 placebo recipients and 8 SARS-CoV-2 convalescent individuals. Trial participants were randomized into five groups of five: low-dose or high-dose Ad26.COV2.S given once or twice, or placebo on both occasions. Throughout the experiments and outcome assessment, investigators stayed blinded to trial group allocation.

The immunoSEQ Assay was used to sequence TCRbeta CDR3 regions. After extraction, genomic DNA underwent amplification by bias-controlled multiplex PCR, followed by high-throughput sequencing. The authors' analysis ran thus. To quantify the absolute abundance of every unique TCRbeta CDR3 region, sequences were collapsed and filtered. T cell fraction was estimated by normalizing TCRbeta template counts to usable DNA, with usable DNA measured through amplification of reference genes found in all nucleated cells. Repertoire TCRs were annotated as SARS-CoV-2-specific when V gene, CDR3 amino acid sequence and J gene were exactly matched to a known reactive TCR set. MIRA supplied the reference SARS-CoV-2 TCR set, which was filtered for enrichment in COVID-19-positive ImmuneCODE repertoires so that public or cross-reactive TCRs were removed. Based on the MIRA antigens, annotated TCRs were further analysed at the level of specific ORF or position within ORF. Breadth was defined as the number of annotated unique rearrangements divided by the total number of unique productive rearrangements, and depth was defined as the summed frequency of the annotated unique rearrangements. Group comparisons of TCR breadth used two-sided Wilcoxon rank-sum tests. Held by TCRdb, this immuneACCESS table contains in-frame sequences only and omits some clones. Under half of the omission traces to an unresolved V gene where checked; the cause of the rest is unknown. The DNA was the basis for D and trimming; V, J and clone size are from that table. The sample table records about 400,000 clones; around 92% of these occur just once. The ten largest account for 1.5% to 2% of the sample.

The treatment or condition label for this specimen denotes: around 19 received Ad26.COV2.S at low or high dose, single or two shots; 5 received placebo; per-sample allocation not given. For vaccine and placebo recipients, repertoires were sequenced using samples collected on day 63 after the first injection. Cohort 1b enrolled about two dozen adults aged 18-55 years at a single site in Boston, USA, between 29 July and 7 August 2020. Ad26.COV2.S consisted of a replication-incompetent adenovirus type 26 vector by which a prefusion-stabilized SARS-CoV-2 spike protein from the original Wuhan strain was expressed. Study-wide conclusions, independent of this receptor: It was noted by the authors that total T cell responses may have been underestimated by the TCR breadth and depth analyses. After vaccination, substantial breadth of spike-specific CD8+ and CD4+ T cell responses was reported. Spike-specific TCR breadth was higher in Ad26.COV2.S recipients than in placebo recipients (P = 0.0014). Comparable non-spike TCR breadth was observed between vaccine and placebo recipients, consistent with only spike being contained in the vaccine. The study lacked the statistical power to compare responses across vaccine doses or regimens.

CDR1 and CDR2 (SGHVS, FQNEAQ) derive from the germline V gene. From the cysteine up to the phenylalanine, the CDR3 has a length of 15 residues. Here the CDR3 DNA is all that survives: 45 bases in frame from base 1. V sheds 0 bases and J sheds 2 bases, leaving 10 bases between their ends. The sequence derives from a person between 18 and 60 years old who received the Ad26.COV2.S COVID-19 vaccine or a placebo. The receptor chain draws on TRBV7-8 and TRBJ2-5; the D gene is perhaps TRBD1 or TRBD2, as each covers 5 bases. The starting material was peripheral blood, obtained in a trial of Ad26.COV2.S vaccine versus placebo. The sequenced DNA: TGTGCCAGCAGCTTAGCGGGGACCCCGCAAGAGACCCAGTACTTC. The encoded protein is CASSLAGTPQETQYF. The CDR3, completed at both ends by the reference TRBV7-8 and TRBJ2-5 genes, gives the full variable domain GAGVSQSPRYKVAKRGQDVALRCDPISGHVSLFWYQQALGQGPEFLTYFQNEAQLDKSGLPSDRFFAERPEGSVSTLKIQRTQQEDSAVYLCASSLAGTPQETQYFGPGTRLLVL.